What follows are 22 T cell receptor beta chains derived from one specimen sequenced in a study of regulatory T cells in long-lasting Graves disease. Sample time point: persistent/refractory GD, antithyroid drugs over 5 years with positive TRAb. From PBMCs, RNA was extracted and then used to make the TCR library. Arm-PCR of CDR3 regions with iRepertoire HTBI primers generated TCR beta libraries. One entry per CDR3 protein, called by TCRdb with MiXCR from the multiplex PCR reads. Of around 340,000 distinct CDR3 sequences listed, around 20% are singletons. Sequencing used peripheral blood mononuclear cells (PBMCs), obtained when the disease was refractory, from a patient treated with antithyroid drugs. These TCRs come from a female donor with Graves disease.

The chain carries TRBV18 and TRBJ2-1; perhaps TRBD1 as D (6 bases). Germline-derived CDR1 and CDR2 are KGHSH and LQKENI. V lost 0 bases, J lost 2 bases, and 14 bases lay in between. This CDR3 contains 17 residues. Here the CDR3 DNA reads TGTGCCAGCTCACCACCCAGACAGGCCAGACCCTACAATGAGCAGTTCTTC. This gives the protein CASSPPRQARPYNEQFF.

The chain is built from TRBV7-9 and TRBJ2-5; no clear D. The CDR3 covers 11 residues. The germline V and J ends were trimmed by 5 bases and 3 bases, with 4 bases remaining between them. Germline V gives CDR1 SEHNR, CDR2 FQNEAQ (reference sequence). CDR3 bases: TGTGCCAGCAGCGACGAAGAGACCCAGTACTTC. It encodes CASSDEETQYF.

This rearrangement joins TRBV4-1 to TRBJ1-6; 7 bases agree with TRBD1. The CDR3 has 18 amino acids. Germline CDR1 MGHRA, CDR2 YSYEKL. The junction had 12 bases not matched to a gene; V was cut back by 0 bases and J by 7 bases. CDR3 in DNA: TGCGCCAGCAGCCAAGATGCCCCGCAGGGGGGGACAAATTCACCCCTCCACTTT. Protein product: CASSQDAPQGGTNSPLHF.

This clonotype has only a few counts. This chain links TRBV9 with TRBJ1-2, with D possibly matching TRBD1 (5 bases). V was cut by 0 bases and J by 7 bases, with 22 bases left in between. The CDR3 contains 17 residues. Germline CDR1 and CDR2: SGDLS and YYNGEE. CDR3 in amino acids: CASSVGRETGINSGYTF. The CDR3 nucleotides read TGTGCCAGCAGCGTAGGGAGAGAAACAGGAATAAATAGTGGCTACACCTTC.

This clonotype has a count of ten or more. This sequence joins TRBV28 and TRBJ1-2; tentatively, D is TRBD1 (5 bases). Germline CDR1 is MDHEN and CDR2 is SYDVKM. The CDR3 covers 14 residues. With 4 bases removed from V and 4 bases from J, the gap between germline ends came to 13 bases. CDR3 DNA: TGTGCCAGCAGTTCCTTCCAGGGAATCTATGGCTACACCTTC. It yields the protein CASSSFQGIYGYTF.

This clonotype was observed at least ten times. The chain combines TRBV6-1 with TRBJ1-1; 7 positions match TRBD1. Germline CDR1 reads MNHNS; CDR2 reads SASEGT. The J segment lost 0 bases and the V segment lost 6 bases, leaving 4 bases of the junction unmatched. The CDR3 has 14 amino acids. CDR3 bases: TGTGCCAGCAGGCGACAGGGCATGAACACTGAAGCTTTCTTT. This gives the protein CASRRQGMNTEAFF.

Many counts were recorded for this clonotype. The V and J genes are TRBV13 and TRBJ2-7; D perhaps matches TRBD2 (5 bases). V lost 5 bases, J lost 1 base, and 15 bases lay in between. The CDR3 has 15 amino acids. In germline, CDR1 is PRHDT, CDR2 FYEKMQ (reference sequence). DNA for the CDR3: TGTGCCAGCAGCCCGACCCGACTACATTCCTACGAGCAGTACTTC. It translates to CASSPTRLHSYEQYF.

The chain carries TRBV14 and TRBJ2-1; 9 positions agree with TRBD2. CDR3 size: 16 residues. In germline, CDR1 is SGHDN, CDR2 FVKESK. J was trimmed by 5 bases and V by 4 bases; bases with no gene match: 9. CDR3 nucleotide sequence: TGTGCCAGCAGCCCCCCCCGCGGGAGGGTGAACAATGAGCAGTTCTTC. It yields the protein CASSPPRGRVNNEQFF.

A few counts support this clonotype. The rearrangement links TRBV10-2 to TRBJ2-7; 9 bases match TRBD2. CDR1 and CDR2 (germline): WSHSY, SAAADI. V lost 6 bases to trimming and J lost 2 bases; unmatched junction nucleotides: 11. The CDR3 extends over 16 amino acids. DNA of the CDR3: TGCGCCAGCAGAGAACATTATAGCGGGAGTACCTACGAGCAGTACTTC. Its protein is CASREHYSGSTYEQYF.

The chain combines TRBV28 with TRBJ2-7, with D possibly TRBD2 on 6 matching bases. CDR1 and CDR2 (germline): MDHEN, SYDVKM. CDR3 length equals 14 residues. V was cut by 4 bases and J by 4 bases, with 14 bases left in between. The CDR3 is CASSSGLFGYEQYF. The CDR3 DNA reads as TGTGCCAGCAGTTCGGGACTTTTTGGGTACGAGCAGTACTTC.

This clonotype was detected ten times or more. The V and J genes are TRBV24-1 and TRBJ1-5; D gene unclear. The CDR3 loop spans 15 amino acids. Germline CDR1 is KGHDR and CDR2 is SFDVKD. V was clipped by 9 bases and J by 0 bases, with 14 bases between them. This CDR3 is CATAESGVSNQPQHF. CDR3 in DNA: TGTGCCACCGCGGAATCAGGAGTTAGCAATCAGCCCCAGCATTTT.

V gene TRBV5-4 combines with J gene TRBJ1-4, with D unclear. The CDR3 loop spans 14 amino acids. Per the germline V gene, CDR1 is SGHNT and CDR2 is YYREEE (reference sequence). V gave up 4 bases and J gave up 8 bases, with 15 bases separating them. The DNA for the CDR3 is TGTGCCAGCAGCATGACGGGGTCTCACGAAAAACTGTTTTTT. The encoded protein is CASSMTGSHEKLFF. The whole variable domain, filled in from reference TRBV5-4 and TRBJ1-4, reads ETGVTQSPTHLIKTRGQQVTLRCSSQSGHNTVSWYQQALGQGPQFIFQYYREEENGRGNFPPRFSGLQFPNYSSELNVNALELDDSALYLCASSMTGSHEKLFFGSGTQLSVL.

This clonotype was counted between two and nine times. This chain links TRBV24-1 with TRBJ1-2; no clear D gene. The V end lost 4 bases, the J end lost 3 bases, and 8 bases lay between the germline ends. The CDR3 is 13 amino acids. CDR1 is KGHDR and CDR2 is SFDVKD in the germline V gene. Here the CDR3 reads CATSDPMDYGYTF. As DNA, the CDR3 is TGTGCCACCAGTGACCCCATGGACTATGGCTACACCTTC.

This clonotype has a handful of counts. The rearrangement uses TRBV11-2 and TRBJ1-2; D not resolved. V was pared by 5 bases and J by 6 bases, with 10 bases between. This CDR3 is 12 amino acids long. Germline-derived CDR1 and CDR2 are SGHAT and FQNNGV. CDR3 amino acids: CASSGDGHGYTF. The CDR3, as DNA: TGTGCCAGCAGCGGCGACGGTCATGGCTACACCTTC. The complete variable domain, with remaining parts taken from reference TRBV11-2 and TRBJ1-2, reads EAGVAQSPRYKIIEKRQSVAFWCNPISGHATLYWYQQILGQGPKLLIQFQNNGVVDDSQLPKDRFSAERLKGVDSTLKIQPAKLEDSAVYLCASSGDGHGYTFGSGTRLTVV.

This clonotype was seen a few times. This chain uses TRBV20-1 with TRBJ2-5; 8 positions agree with TRBD2. The length of the CDR3 is 15 residues. The germline gives CDR1 DFQATT, CDR2 SNEGSKA (reference sequence). V dropped 2 bases and J dropped 2; count of bases not matched to a gene: 7. The CDR3 nucleotides are TGCAGTGCTAGACCCCTTAGCGGGGTACAAGAGACCCAGTACTTC. Protein: CSARPLSGVQETQYF.

This clonotype was counted once. This chain uses TRBV29-1 with TRBJ1-5; no firm D call. The CDR3 is made up of 9 amino acids. Deletions cut 6 bases from V and 9 bases from J, with 6 bases between. Germline lookup yields CDR1 SQVTM and CDR2 ANQGSEA. The CDR3 DNA reads TGCAGCGTCGGTAGGCCCCAGCATTTT. Translation gives CSVGRPQHF.

The V and J genes are TRBV13 and TRBJ2-7; TRBD1 or TRBD2 may be the D gene (5 bases each). Germline loops: CDR1 PRHDT, CDR2 FYEKMQ (reference sequence). V gave up 5 bases and J gave up 2 bases, with 10 bases separating them. There are 13 residues in the CDR3. CDR3 coding DNA: TGTGCCAGCAGCAAGGGACGGACCTACGAGCAGTACTTC. It specifies CASSKGRTYEQYF.

V is TRBV9 and J is TRBJ2-7; 12 bases match TRBD2. The CDR3 sequence is 14 residues long. V was pared by 4 bases and J by 6 bases, with 5 bases of the junction left unmatched. The V gene's germline CDR1 is SGDLS and CDR2 YYNGEE. The CDR3 nucleotides read TGTGCCAGCAGCACGGGACTAGCGGGTGGCGAGCAGTACTTC. It encodes CASSTGLAGGEQYF.

This clonotype was counted between two and nine times. The J gene is TRBJ2-5, the V gene TRBV20-1; D call uncertain. The ends were cut back, 3 bases at V and 1 base at J, with 12 bases in the middle. Germline CDR1 and CDR2: DFQATT and SNEGSKA (reference sequence). The CDR3 has 14 amino acids. The CDR3: CSASRGETQETQYF. In nucleotides, the CDR3 is TGCAGTGCTAGTCGTGGCGAGACCCAAGAGACCCAGTACTTC.

This clonotype has ten or more counts. The J gene is TRBJ2-7, the V gene TRBV28; a possible D gene is TRBD1 (6 bases). CDR1 and CDR2 (germline): MDHEN, SYDVKM. CDR3 size: 14 residues. Trimming took off 0 bases at V and 1 base at J, with 7 bases between the two ends. Written as DNA, the CDR3 is TGTGCCAGCAGTTTATGGGACAGATCCTACGAGCAGTACTTC. As protein: CASSLWDRSYEQYF.

The chain recombines TRBV4-1 with TRBJ1-6; D is ambiguous. Germline V gene sequence: CDR1 MGHRA, CDR2 YSYEKL. V lost 0 bases and J 2 bases, leaving 17 bases between the germline ends. This CDR3 region has 19 residues. DNA of the CDR3: TGCGCCAGCAGCCAAGAAGGCGGTGAGGGCGCCGCCTATAATTCACCCCTCCACTTT. Residues: CASSQEGGEGAAYNSPLHF.

This clonotype showed up many times. The CDR3 region is CASSIGANYGYTF. DNA for the CDR3: TGTGCCAGTAGTATTGGGGCGAACTATGGCTACACCTTC. This sequence joins TRBV19 and TRBJ1-2, with D perhaps TRBD1 (5 bases). Per the germline V gene, CDR1 is LNHDA and CDR2 is SQIVND (reference sequence). This CDR3 is built from 13 residues. The ends were cut back, 3 bases at V and 2 bases at J, with 7 bases in the middle.